The 28 T cell receptor beta chains below were found in one sample sequenced in a study of shared clonotypes between healthy human individuals. Terminally differentiated effector memory CD45RA+ cells were left out of the naive CD8 fraction, which was CD45RO-negative and positively selected for CCR7. Here immunoSEQ multiplex PCR was the method, and the copy in TCRdb shows in-frame clones only, minus some. This table holds roughly 600,000 clones, nearly 98% found once. The sample taken for sequencing was naive CD8+ T cells sorted from blood. The origin of the receptors is a man in his thirties or forties in good health.

This clone was picked up one time. The V gene is TRBV9, the J gene TRBJ2-1; the D gene is possibly TRBD2 (5 bases). The germline V gene encodes CDR1 SGDLS and CDR2 YYNGEE. The ends were cut back, 4 bases at V and 9 bases at J, with 11 bases in the middle. The CDR3 has 12 residues. CDR3 bases: TGTGCCAGCAGCAGAGGAGGAAGTGAGCAGTTCTTC. It encodes CASSRGGSEQFF. The full variable domain, completed using reference TRBV9 and TRBJ2-1, is DSGVTQTPKHLITATGQRVTLRCSPRSGDLSVYWYQQSLDQGLQFLIQYYNGEERAKGNILERFSAQQFPDLHSELNLSSLELGDSALYFCASSRGGSEQFFGPGTRLTVL.

This clone occurred once. V is TRBV6-5 and J is TRBJ2-7; weak D call: TRBD1 (6 bases). V was shortened by 0 bases and J by 5 bases, with 11 bases between the two germline ends. Germline values: CDR1 MNHEY, CDR2 SVGAGI. The CDR3 covers 14 residues. DNA of the CDR3: TGTGCCAGCAGTTACTCGAGTTCAGGGGACGAGCAGTACTTC. It is translated as CASSYSSSGDEQYF.

The J gene is TRBJ2-1, the V gene TRBV4-1; TRBD1 aligns across 11 bases. CDR1 and CDR2 (germline): MGHRA, YSYEKL. This CDR3 spans 16 amino acids. J lost 6 bases, V lost 6 bases, and 10 bases had no gene match. CDR3 region: CASRPTGTGGTNEQFF. The DNA of the CDR3 is TGCGCCAGCAGGCCAACCGGGACAGGGGGAACCAATGAGCAGTTCTTC.

J is TRBJ2-1 and V is TRBV4-3; TRBD2 is a possible D gene (6 bases). CDR1 is LGHNA and CDR2 is YSLEER in the germline V gene. Trimming cost V 1 base and J 5 bases, with 9 bases left between them. CDR3 length: 14 amino acids. CDR3 in DNA: TGCGCCAGCAGCCAAGGGGACTCGAACAATGAGCAGTTCTTC. Translating gives CASSQGDSNNEQFF.

The V and J genes are TRBV29-1 and TRBJ2-1; 8 bases align to TRBD2. Losses at the gene ends were 1 base for V and 0 bases for J; bases not matched to a gene: 2. Germline V gives CDR1 SQVTM, CDR2 ANQGSEA. This CDR3 has 15 amino acids. CDR3 DNA sequence: TGCAGCGTTGAAGGGGGACTAGACTCCTACAATGAGCAGTTCTTC. Translation: CSVEGGLDSYNEQFF.

The chain links TRBV7-6 to TRBJ2-1, with TRBD2 identical over 8 bases. Germline V CDR1 and CDR2: SGHVS, FNYEAQ. The CDR3 runs to 17 residues. Trimming cost V 1 base and J 4 bases; bases outside gene matches: 9. This CDR3 reads CASSLVRASGSYNEQFF. The DNA of the CDR3 is TGTGCCAGCAGCTTAGTGCGGGCTAGCGGGTCTTACAATGAGCAGTTCTTC.

V gene TRBV21-1 combines with J gene TRBJ2-7; the DNA was not compared with TRBD2, the D call given in the table. TRBV21-1 is a recognized pseudogene. There are 16 residues in the CDR3. The DNA for the CDR3 is TGTGCCAGCAGCAAAGGGGCTAGCGGGAGGTCTTACGAGCAGTACTTC. Translation gives CASSKGASGRSYEQYF.

This chain uses TRBV6-5 with TRBJ2-7; possible D gene TRBD2, 5 bases. Trimming shortened V by 4 bases and J by 1 base, and 8 bases separated the two germline ends. Germline CDR1 reads MNHEY; CDR2 reads SVGAGI. CDR3 length: 13 amino acids. The CDR3 DNA is TGTGCCAGCAGTTTCGGGGAATCCTACGAGCAGTACTTC. Protein sequence: CASSFGESYEQYF.

Turning to this clone: The sample holds other DNA sequences that translate to the same CDR3. The rearrangement links TRBV29-1 to TRBJ1-1; D gene uncertain. The CDR3 is 11 residues long. Germline V gene sequence: CDR1 SQVTM, CDR2 ANQGSEA. V lost 4 bases to trimming and J lost 0 bases, with 3 bases between them. The CDR3 loop is CSVVMNTEAFF. In nucleotides, the CDR3 is TGCAGCGTTGTTATGAACACTGAAGCTTTCTTT.

The rearrangement joins TRBV29-1 to TRBJ1-2; a possible D gene is TRBD1 (5 bases). The CDR3 has 13 amino acids. CDR1 and CDR2 from the germline V gene are SQVTM and ANQGSEA. V lost 7 bases to trimming and J lost 2 bases, with 14 bases between them. Here the CDR3 DNA reads TGCAGCGCCCAGTCGACAGTGAACTATGGCTACACCTTC. Amino acid sequence: CSAQSTVNYGYTF.

The chain recombines TRBV7-9 with TRBJ1-3, with D possibly matching TRBD1 (6 bases). V was clipped by 2 bases and J by 4 bases, with 15 bases between them. Looked up from germline, CDR1 is SEHNR and CDR2 is FQNEAQ (reference sequence). CDR3 length: 16 amino acids. This chain's CDR3 is CASSLIQGEAGNTIYF. The CDR3 DNA is TGTGCCAGCAGCTTAATACAGGGCGAAGCGGGAAACACCATATATTTT.

This clone was found once. The chain combines TRBV4-3 with TRBJ2-7, with D perhaps matching TRBD2 (6 bases). With 0 bases removed from V and 2 bases from J, the gap between germline ends came to 14 bases. Germline V gene data show CDR1 as LGHNA and CDR2 as YSLEER. This CDR3 spans 16 amino acids. CDR3 DNA sequence: TGCGCCAGCAGCCAAGATTTACGCGGGGTTGCCTACGAGCAGTACTTC. Translation gives CASSQDLRGVAYEQYF.

V gene TRBV4-1 combines with J gene TRBJ2-5; 9 nucleotides match TRBD1. Germline lookup yields CDR1 MGHRA and CDR2 YSYEKL. The V and J ends lost 4 bases and 2 bases, in that order; junction bases with no gene match: 2. The CDR3 contains 14 residues. CDR3 sequence reads: CASSLGQGQETQYF. CDR3 nucleotides: TGCGCCAGCAGCCTCGGACAGGGGCAAGAGACCCAGTACTTC.

The rearrangement joins TRBV7-6 to TRBJ2-7; 7 nucleotides agree with TRBD1. Germline CDR1 reads SGHVS; CDR2 reads FNYEAQ. J gave up 3 bases and V 5 bases, and 16 bases lay outside the gene matches. The CDR3 totals 17 residues. CDR3 amino acids: CASSLRQGQRLDYEQYF. The CDR3 DNA is TGTGCCAGCAGCCTCCGACAGGGCCAGCGCTTAGACTACGAGCAGTACTTC.

The chain joins TRBV28 to TRBJ2-5; 8 bases align to TRBD2. CDR1 MDHEN and CDR2 SYDVKM come from the germline V gene. V dropped 2 bases and J dropped 5; count of bases not matched to a gene: 13. The CDR3 loop spans 17 amino acids. The CDR3 coding sequence is TGTGCCAGCAGTTTAACCAGCGGGGGCTCCATCGGGGAGACCCAGTACTTC. It is translated as CASSLTSGGSIGETQYF.

The chain links TRBV7-2 to TRBJ2-4; D is undetermined. The germline CDR1 and CDR2 sequences are SGHTA and FQGNSA. Trimming stripped 0 bases from V and 8 bases from J, with 8 bases between. The CDR3 contains 13 residues. CDR3 residues: CASSLALEYIQYF. DNA of the CDR3: TGTGCCAGCAGCTTAGCGTTGGAGTACATTCAGTACTTC.

The V call is TRBV5-8, the J call TRBJ1-5, with D unclear. This CDR3 contains 15 residues. Looked up from germline, CDR1 is SGHTS and CDR2 is YDEGEE. V was pared by 2 bases and J by 0 bases, with 9 bases between. DNA for the CDR3: TGTGCCAGCAGCTTTGCGGGTTATAGCAATCAGCCCCAGCATTTT. Encoded protein: CASSFAGYSNQPQHF.

V and J are TRBV4-1 and TRBJ2-7; D possibly corresponds to TRBD2 (6 bases). Per germline, CDR1 MGHRA and CDR2 YSYEKL. The CDR3 extends over 14 amino acids. Trimming shortened V by 2 bases and J by 7 bases, and 15 bases separated the two germline ends. CDR3 sequence (DNA): TGCGCCAGCAGCCAATCGGTGGACTACGTTGAGCAGTACTTC. Translated, it gives CASSQSVDYVEQYF.

V is TRBV7-9 and J is TRBJ2-3; 10 bases are shared with TRBD2. Germline trimming cut 1 base from V and 2 bases from J; bases unmatched to any gene: 6. CDR1 is SEHNR, CDR2 FQNEAQ, per germline (reference sequence). The CDR3 totals 17 residues. CDR3 loop: CASSLDALAGTTDTQYF. The DNA for the CDR3 is TGTGCCAGCAGCTTAGATGCACTAGCGGGGACCACAGATACGCAGTATTTT.

The chain joins TRBV29-1 to TRBJ2-2; TRBD2 matches at 7 bases. Germline loops: CDR1 SQVTM, CDR2 ANQGSEA. The CDR3 has 12 residues. The J segment lost 7 bases and the V segment lost 6 bases, leaving 5 bases of the junction unmatched. CDR3 protein: CSVRRESGELFF. CDR3 sequence (DNA): TGCAGCGTCCGGCGGGAGAGCGGGGAGCTGTTTTTT.

This chain connects TRBV12-5 to TRBJ2-1; maybe TRBD1 (6 bases). CDR3 length: 13 amino acids. Trimming removed 6 bases from V and 9 bases from J, with 15 bases in between. Germline CDR1 is LGHNT and CDR2 is FRNRAP. The CDR3: CASGRTGYSEQFF. CDR3 nucleotide sequence: TGTGCTAGTGGCCGAACAGGGTATAGTGAGCAGTTCTTC.

The chain recombines TRBV10-1 with TRBJ1-1; 8 nucleotides match TRBD1. This CDR3 region has 14 residues. The germline V gene has CDR1 WNHNN and CDR2 SYGVQD (reference sequence). After removal of 6 bases from V and 1 base from J, the junction contained 4 bases not matched to a gene. CDR3 in amino acids: CASRDDRGNTEAFF. The CDR3 DNA follows: TGCGCCAGCAGGGACGACAGGGGGAACACTGAAGCTTTCTTT.

The chain recombines TRBV19 with TRBJ2-1; no firm D call. The V gene's germline CDR1 is LNHDA and CDR2 SQIVND (reference sequence). V was clipped by 3 bases and J by 5 bases, with 17 bases between them. This CDR3 has 16 residues. CDR3 nucleotide sequence: TGTGCCAGTAGTATCCCTGGTCGGTTAGAGCACAATGAGCAGTTCTTC. As protein: CASSIPGRLEHNEQFF. The full variable domain, its missing parts supplied by reference TRBV19 and TRBJ2-1, is DGGITQSPKYLFRKEGQNVTLSCEQNLNHDAMYWYRQDPGQGLRLIYYSQIVNDFQKGDIAEGYSVSREKKESFPLTVTSAQKNPTAFYLCASSIPGRLEHNEQFFGPGTRLTVL.

This clone has a single count. This chain links TRBV7-9 with TRBJ2-7, with D possibly TRBD1 on 5 matching bases. V shed 0 bases and J shed 6 bases, with 15 bases lying between them. CDR3 length: 15 residues. Germline assignment: CDR1 SEHNR and CDR2 FQNEAQ (reference sequence). Here the CDR3 DNA reads TGTGCCAGCAGCTTAGCCGGTTTCAGGGAACGCGAGCAGTACTTC. This translates into CASSLAGFREREQYF.

The rearrangement links TRBV5-4 to TRBJ2-3, with D possibly being TRBD2 (5 bases). V dropped 4 bases and J dropped 5 bases, with 26 bases sitting between them. In germline, CDR1 is SGHNT, CDR2 YYREEE (reference sequence). This CDR3 has 18 residues. CDR3 sequence (DNA): TGTGCCAGCAGCCCCGCGGAGGAGACTCTTCTCTTGCGAGATACGCAGTATTTT. Encoded protein: CASSPAEETLLLRDTQYF.

The chain is built from TRBV4-1 and TRBJ2-5; tentative D call: TRBD2 (5 bases). CDR3 length equals 16 residues. V lost 0 bases to trimming and J lost 2 bases, with 13 bases between them. Germline V CDR1 and CDR2: MGHRA, YSYEKL. The CDR3 protein is CASSQDVGWRQETQYF. In nucleotides, the CDR3 is TGCGCCAGCAGCCAAGACGTAGGGTGGAGGCAAGAGACCCAGTACTTC.

Worth noting for this clone: Distinct nucleotide sequences in the sample also encode this CDR3. The chain uses TRBV29-1 and TRBJ2-1; no clear D. The ends were cut back, 3 bases at V and 0 bases at J, with 9 bases in the middle. Looked up from germline, CDR1 is SQVTM and CDR2 is ANQGSEA. CDR3 size: 14 residues. The chain's CDR3 is CSVEPQSSYNEQFF. As DNA, the CDR3 is TGCAGCGTTGAGCCGCAGAGCTCCTACAATGAGCAGTTCTTC.

The chain has TRBV7-9 and TRBJ2-7, with TRBD2 matching over 7 bases. V trimming: 5 bases; J trimming: 5 bases; junction bases outside the gene matches: 12. The CDR3 has 15 amino acids. In germline, CDR1 is SEHNR, CDR2 FQNEAQ (reference sequence). The CDR3 loop reads CASSPRSGASNEQYF. Written as DNA, the CDR3 is TGTGCCAGCAGCCCCCGAAGCGGGGCGTCGAACGAGCAGTACTTC.